One sample yielded the 27 T cell receptor beta chains listed below, sequenced in a study of blood T cell repertoires in COVID-19. Measured with immunoSEQ multiplex PCR; TCRdb has only the in-frame clones, and not every one. The table records roughly 80,000 clones, approximately 83% of them present only once. Sequences were obtained from peripheral blood. The origin of the receptors is a human donor in a cohort sampled during active COVID-19.

The gene calls are TRBV19 and TRBJ2-1; 7 bases agree with TRBD2. The CDR3 covers 16 residues. Germline V CDR1 and CDR2: LNHDA, SQIVND (reference sequence). Trimming cost V 4 bases and J 5 bases; bases outside gene matches: 11. CDR3 amino acids: CASSRGDLAANNEQFF. The CDR3 nucleotides read TGTGCCAGTAGTAGGGGAGACCTAGCGGCGAACAATGAGCAGTTCTTC. Drawing the rest from reference TRBV19 and TRBJ2-1, the complete variable domain is DGGITQSPKYLFRKEGQNVTLSCEQNLNHDAMYWYRQDPGQGLRLIYYSQIVNDFQKGDIAEGYSVSREKKESFPLTVTSAQKNPTAFYLCASSRGDLAANNEQFFGPGTRLTVL.

The V gene is TRBV11-2, the J gene TRBJ2-5; 12 bases fit TRBD2. Germline trimming cut 4 bases from V and 2 bases from J; bases unmatched to any gene: 5. Germline V gene data show CDR1 as SGHAT and CDR2 as FQNNGV. The CDR3 contains 16 residues. In nucleotides, the CDR3 is TGTGCCAGCAGCTCCGGACTAGCGGGATTACAAGAGACCCAGTACTTC. This encodes CASSSGLAGLQETQYF.

This CDR3 reads CATSDLVAGGQETQYF. The CDR3 DNA is TGTGCCACCAGTGATTTGGTAGCGGGAGGTCAAGAGACCCAGTACTTC. The rearrangement links TRBV24-1 to TRBJ2-5; TRBD2 matches at 10 bases. The CDR3 is 16 amino acids. V dropped 0 bases and J dropped 2; count of bases not matched to a gene: 2. Germline loops: CDR1 KGHDR, CDR2 SFDVKD.

The gene calls are TRBV12-3 or TRBV12-4 and TRBJ2-5, with TRBD2 as a possible D gene (5 bases). The CDR3 has 10 residues. The ends were cut back, 5 bases at V and 7 bases at J, with 5 bases in the middle. In DNA, the CDR3 is TGTGCCAGCAGTGCGGGGACCCAGTACTTC. It codes for CASSAGTQYF.

This clone was recorded only once. The chain joins TRBV28 to TRBJ1-2, with D possibly matching TRBD1 (5 bases). The CDR3 has 13 amino acids. Germline-derived CDR1 and CDR2 are MDHEN and SYDVKM. V was clipped by 6 bases and J by 8 bases, with 16 bases between them. This CDR3 reads CASRPGGAQGYTF. The CDR3 nucleotides are TGTGCCAGCAGGCCGGGGGGAGCTCAGGGCTACACCTTC.

The chain is built from TRBV7-9 and TRBJ2-2, with 7 bases that match TRBD2. The germline CDR1 and CDR2 sequences are SEHNR and FQNEAQ (reference sequence). CDR3 length: 17 residues. V shed 0 bases, J shed 3 bases, and the junction held 7 bases outside the gene matches. The CDR3 protein is CASSLAFQRGDTGELFF. The CDR3 region has the DNA TGTGCCAGCAGCTTAGCGTTCCAGCGGGGAGACACCGGGGAGCTGTTTTTT.

This sequence joins TRBV25-1 and TRBJ2-1; 12 bases line up with TRBD2. The CDR3 is 15 residues long. Germline values: CDR1 MGHDK, CDR2 SYGVNS. V trimming: 8 bases; J trimming: 3 bases; junction bases outside the gene matches: 5. CDR3 amino acids: CASGRLAGDYNEQFF. Here the CDR3 DNA reads TGTGCCAGCGGCCGACTAGCGGGAGACTACAATGAGCAGTTCTTC.

The chain couples TRBV5-1 to TRBJ2-5, with 8 bases identical to TRBD2. The trim removed 4 bases at V and 1 base at J, leaving 9 bases unmatched. The length of the CDR3 is 16 residues. CDR1 and CDR2 from the germline V gene are SGHRS and YFSETQ. CDR3 nucleotide sequence: TGCGCCAGCAGCCAAAGCGGGAGCGCCTCCCAAGAGACCCAGTACTTC. Protein: CASSQSGSASQETQYF.

The chain carries TRBV6-5 and TRBJ1-1, with D unresolved. Germline V gives CDR1 MNHEY, CDR2 SVGAGI. Trimming left V 7 bases short and J 2 bases short, with 11 bases between. The CDR3 runs to 13 residues. CDR3 region: CASNPGFNTEAFF. The CDR3 DNA sequence: TGTGCCAGCAATCCAGGTTTCAACACTGAAGCTTTCTTT.

This clone was observed a single time. The V and J genes are TRBV12-3 or TRBV12-4 and TRBJ2-7; tentative D call: TRBD2 (5 bases). Trimming cost V 3 bases and J 12 bases, with 15 bases left between them. The CDR3 runs 12 residues. CDR3: CASSFRTLEGYF. DNA of the CDR3: TGTGCCAGCAGTTTTCGAACCCTCGAGGGGTACTTC.

This chain uses TRBV9 with TRBJ2-2; 7 bases align to TRBD1. Germline CDR1 SGDLS, CDR2 YYNGEE. This CDR3 region has 14 residues. The V gene end was trimmed by 4 bases and the J gene end by 3 bases; junction bases not matched to a gene: 3. CDR3 nucleotide sequence: TGTGCCAGCAGCCTAGACAGGGACACCGGGGAGCTGTTTTTT. It is translated as CASSLDRDTGELFF.

The chain joins TRBV6-6 to TRBJ2-2, with 7 bases that match TRBD2. The V gene end was trimmed by 2 bases and the J gene end by 1 base; junction bases not matched to a gene: 1. From germline, CDR1 is MNHNY and CDR2 SVGAGI (reference sequence). CDR3 length equals 15 residues. The CDR3 DNA reads as TGTGCCAGCAGTTACGGGAGGGTGAACACCGGGGAGCTGTTTTTT. It codes for CASSYGRVNTGELFF.

In the case of this clone: The junction does not match germline at one end; this may be a read error. This chain links TRBV7-6 with TRBJ1-6, with 7 bases fitting TRBD1. CDR1 and CDR2 (germline): SGHVS, FNYEAQ. This CDR3 comprises 16 residues. The CDR3 sequence: CASSVTTGAAGSPFHF. DNA for the CDR3: TGTGCCAGCAGCGTTACCACAGGGGCCGCCGGTTCACCCTTCCACTTT. The full variable domain, in which reference TRBV7-6 and TRBJ1-6 provide the parts outside the CDR3, is GAGVSQSPRYKVTKRGQDVALRCDPISGHVSLYWYRQALGQGPEFLTYFNYEAQQDKSGLPNDRFSAERPEGSISTLTIQRTEQRDSAMYRCASSVTTGAAGSPFHFGNGTRLTVT.

The V call is TRBV3-1 (or the pseudogene TRBV3-2), the J call TRBJ1-6, with 11 bases identical to TRBD1. CDR3 length: 15 residues. Germline assignment: CDR1 LGHDT and CDR2 YNNKEL (reference sequence). Losses at the gene ends were 6 bases for V and 7 bases for J; bases not matched to a gene: 5. This CDR3 reads CASRSRDRGNSPLHF. As DNA, the CDR3 is TGTGCCAGCAGATCCAGGGACAGGGGGAATTCACCCCTCCACTTT.

The V gene is TRBV3-1 (or the pseudogene TRBV3-2), the J gene TRBJ1-6; 7 bases are a match to TRBD1. The CDR3 is 15 amino acids. With 0 bases clipped from V and 10 bases from J, the junction kept 6 bases outside the gene matches. In germline, CDR1 is LGHDT, CDR2 YNNKEL (reference sequence). CDR3 sequence: CASSQDRQGGSPLHF. The CDR3 coding sequence is TGTGCCAGCAGCCAAGATCGGCAGGGGGGCTCACCCCTCCACTTT.

This clone was recorded once. This chain connects TRBV10-1 to TRBJ2-1, with D unclear. CDR1 and CDR2 (germline): WNHNN, SYGVQD (reference sequence). Trimming shortened V by 0 bases and J by 1 base, and 7 bases separated the two germline ends. The length of the CDR3 is 15 residues. CDR3 residues: CASSESAKSYNEQFF. The CDR3 DNA follows: TGCGCCAGCAGTGAGTCGGCCAAATCCTACAATGAGCAGTTCTTC.

The sample holds one count of this clone. The rearrangement joins TRBV11-3 to TRBJ2-1; the match to TRBD2 covers 11 bases. Looked up from germline, CDR1 is SGHNT and CDR2 is YENEEA. The CDR3 sequence is 15 residues long. The junction had 5 bases not matched to a gene; V was cut back by 2 bases and J by 8 bases. The CDR3 here is CASSLRTSGSDEQFF. Here the CDR3 DNA reads TGTGCCAGCAGCTTACGTACTAGCGGGAGCGATGAGCAGTTCTTC.

The chain recombines TRBV18 with TRBJ2-7; 8 bases agree with TRBD1. Germline V gene lookup returns CDR1 KGHSH and CDR2 LQKENI. The CDR3 loop spans 13 amino acids. After removal of 3 bases from V and 6 bases from J, the junction contained 4 bases not matched to a gene. CDR3 amino acids: CASSPDRGGEQYF. CDR3 DNA sequence: TGTGCCAGCTCACCCGACAGGGGAGGCGAGCAGTACTTC.

The rearrangement uses TRBV3-1 (or the pseudogene TRBV3-2) and TRBJ2-7; D perhaps matches TRBD1 (5 bases). The germline CDR1 and CDR2 sequences are LGHDT and YNNKEL (reference sequence). The CDR3 runs 13 residues. V lost 3 bases and J 4 bases, leaving 10 bases between the germline ends. The CDR3: CASSHREKYEQYF. The CDR3 DNA is TGTGCCAGCAGCCACAGGGAAAAATACGAGCAGTACTTC.

As concerns this clone: The junction does not match germline at one end; this may be a read error. The chain links TRBV5-6 to TRBJ2-7; 12 nucleotides line up with TRBD2. Looked up from germline, CDR1 is SGHDT and CDR2 is YYEEEE. This CDR3 region has 14 residues. CDR3 sequence (DNA): TGTGCCAGCAGCTTGTTATCTAGCGGGAGGGCCCGTTGCTTC. Translated, it gives CASSLLSSGRARCF.

The chain links TRBV5-6 to TRBJ1-4, with TRBD1 identical over 7 bases. V was clipped by 6 bases and J by 5 bases; unmatched bases: 7. CDR1 is SGHDT, CDR2 YYEEEE, per germline. This CDR3 contains 14 residues. The DNA of the CDR3 is TGTGCCAGCACCCTCGGGACAGCAAATGAAAAACTGTTTTTT. Its protein product is CASTLGTANEKLFF.

The chain is built from TRBV5-1 and TRBJ2-3, with D possibly matching TRBD1 (5 bases). V was shortened by 0 bases and J by 1 base, with 12 bases between the two germline ends. This CDR3 contains 16 residues. Germline V gives CDR1 SGHRS, CDR2 YFSETQ. The CDR3 is CASSLDGASGTDTQYF. CDR3 DNA sequence: TGCGCCAGCAGCTTGGATGGGGCCTCAGGCACAGATACGCAGTATTTT.

J is TRBJ1-2 and V is TRBV3-1 (or the pseudogene TRBV3-2); 9 bases are shared with TRBD1. The CDR3 extends over 15 amino acids. V lost 4 bases, J lost 7 bases, and 10 bases stayed unmatched. Germline values: CDR1 LGHDT, CDR2 YNNKEL (reference sequence). CDR3 region: CASSREGTGKGGYTF. The CDR3 bases are TGTGCCAGCAGCCGTGAAGGGACAGGGAAGGGTGGCTACACCTTC.

This sequence joins TRBV5-1 and TRBJ2-1; D gene uncertain. Trimming cost V 2 bases and J 0 bases, with 9 bases left between them. The CDR3 contains 15 residues. Per the germline V gene, CDR1 is SGHRS and CDR2 is YFSETQ. The CDR3 DNA reads TGCGCCAGCAGCTTAGAACAGAGCTCCTACAATGAGCAGTTCTTC. This codes for CASSLEQSSYNEQFF.

J is TRBJ2-7 and V is TRBV28; 15 nucleotides match TRBD2. From germline, CDR1 is MDHEN and CDR2 SYDVKM. The V segment lost 3 bases and the J segment 6 bases; nucleotides outside the gene matches: 12. This CDR3 has 18 residues. The CDR3 sequence is CASSFSGLAGGGLLEQYF. DNA of the CDR3: TGTGCCAGCAGTTTTTCGGGACTAGCGGGGGGCGGGCTCCTCGAGCAGTACTTC.

Concerning this clone itself: Other DNA sequences in the same sample also yield this CDR3. The chain couples TRBV28 to TRBJ2-3, with TRBD2 matching 7 bases. With V trimmed by 3 bases and J by 3 bases, 3 bases remained unmatched. The CDR3 runs to 14 residues. Germline CDR1 reads MDHEN; CDR2 reads SYDVKM. The CDR3 DNA reads TGTGCCAGCAGTTTCCGCGGGAGTACAGATACGCAGTATTTT. Translated, it gives CASSFRGSTDTQYF.

J is TRBJ2-3 and V is TRBV6-5; a possible D gene is TRBD2 (7 bases). V dropped 6 bases and J dropped 0 bases, with 10 bases sitting between them. The CDR3 runs 14 residues. CDR1 and CDR2 from the germline V gene are MNHEY and SVGAGI. The CDR3 spells CASRGRGSTDTQYF. CDR3 DNA: TGTGCCAGCAGGGGGAGGGGGAGCACAGATACGCAGTATTTT.